These 5 T cell receptor beta chains were all obtained from the same sample, sequenced in a study of Ad26.COV2.S vaccination and SARS-CoV-2 variants. Some clones are missing from TCRdb's copy, which holds only in-frame ones; the method was immunoSEQ multiplex PCR. The sample lists 400,000 to 450,000 clones, more than 80% occurring once. The treatment: roughly 18 received Ad26.COV2.S at low or high dose, single or two shots; roughly five received placebo; per-sample allocation not given. Each sample was drawn 63 days after the first injection (of vaccine or placebo). The sample was peripheral blood, taken in a trial of Ad26.COV2.S vaccine versus placebo. Every receptor here comes from a person aged 18-65 years who received the Ad26.COV2.S COVID-19 vaccine or a placebo.

The chain uses TRBV4-3 and TRBJ1-1; no clear D. The V and J ends lost 4 bases and 5 bases respectively, with 8 bases between them. The germline gives CDR1 LGHNA, CDR2 YSLEER. The CDR3 consists of 12 residues. CDR3 coding DNA: TGCGCCAGCAGCCTGGGTCGGACTGAAGCTTTCTTT. It codes for CASSLGRTEAFF.

The rearrangement uses TRBV15 and TRBJ1-2; D is perhaps TRBD1 (6 bases). Per the germline V gene, CDR1 is LNHNV and CDR2 is YYDKDF (reference sequence). Trimming removed 1 base at V and 6 bases at J, with 21 bases between. CDR3 length: 17 amino acids. CDR3 nucleotides: TGTGCCACCAGCAGAGTAGGTCCGGGACAAAGAGCGAATGGCTACACCTTC. Encoded protein: CATSRVGPGQRANGYTF.

This clone was detected once. This chain joins TRBV10-1 and TRBJ2-5; D gene ambiguous. The germline V gene encodes CDR1 WNHNN and CDR2 SYGVQD (reference sequence). V lost 5 bases, J lost 3 bases, and 10 bases lay in between. This CDR3 comprises 13 residues. CDR3 loop: CASSKHREETQYF. The CDR3 DNA reads as TGCGCCAGCAGTAAGCACAGAGAAGAGACCCAGTACTTC.

V usage is TRBV4-3 and J usage is TRBJ2-7, with 8 bases aligning to TRBD2. Germline V CDR1 and CDR2: LGHNA, YSLEER. The trim removed 0 bases at V and 2 bases at J, leaving 3 bases unmatched. CDR3 size: 15 residues. The CDR3 loop is CASSQDTGRAYEQYF. For the CDR3, the DNA is TGCGCCAGCAGCCAAGATACCGGGAGGGCCTACGAGCAGTACTTC.

The chain carries TRBV5-1 and TRBJ2-7; TRBD2 aligns across 9 bases. V was pared by 0 bases and J by 3 bases, with 10 bases of the junction left unmatched. CDR3 length: 17 residues. Per the germline V gene, CDR1 is SGHRS and CDR2 is YFSETQ. CDR3 nucleotide sequence: TGCGCCAGCAGCTTGGGAAACAGCGGGAGGATTGGCTACGAGCAGTACTTC. Amino acid sequence: CASSLGNSGRIGYEQYF.